This T cell receptor beta chain was obtained from a study of CD8+ T cells in alopecia areata. The study's findings and limits: Administration of tofacitinib significantly diminished scalp clonality and expanded CD8+ clones within the top 100. Many of the expanded lesional clones endured in scalp and blood while on tofacitinib.

As the sequencing template, cDNA was produced by extracting RNA and reverse transcribing it. Clones were sequenced by immunoSEQ multiplex PCR, and TCRdb holds only the in-frame ones, with some missing. The data show more than 200,000 clones, with over 60% seen just once and more than 3.5% held by the top ten. Concerning this clone: The antigen is not known.

Treatment defined: oral pan-JAK inhibitor, 5-10 mg twice daily. Lesional scalp punch biopsies and peripheral blood were collected from alopecia areata patients. The authors sorted CD4+ and CD8+ T cells from PBMCs. The germline V gene encodes CDR1 MGHDK and CDR2 SYGVNS. The CDR3 sequence is 15 residues long. V was clipped by 6 bases and J by 6 bases; unmatched bases: 10. The sequencing used CD4+ T cells sorted from blood, collected at week 4, from a patient treated with tofacitinib. V is TRBV25-1 and J is TRBJ2-1, with 8 nucleotides matching TRBD2. The TCR sequence derives from a human donor with alopecia areata. This CDR3 reads CASSPFGGAVNEQFF. DNA of the CDR3: TGTGCCAGCAGCCCTTTCGGGGGGGCTGTCAATGAGCAGTTCTTC.